This T cell receptor beta chain was sequenced during a study of blood T cell repertoires in COVID-19. Study-level information: There were acute and convalescent COVID-19 samples, and they came from the United States, Italy and Spain.

In the authors' methods: From reference gene primer amplification, estimates of nucleated cell counts were derived. TCRdb's table, derived via immunoSEQ multiplex PCR, lists solely in-frame clones and lacks some. The V and J calls and clone size were taken over from that table, and D and trimming were inferred from the DNA. The repertoire includes about 150,000 clones, roughly 83% of them detected once, and about 12% sits in the top ten. A Seattle source enrolled patients during active infection and followed them longitudinally. The CDR3 is 15 residues long. Trimming removed 0 bases at V and 1 base at J, with 9 bases between. Germline V gene lookup returns CDR1 LGHNA and CDR2 YNFKEQ.

The chain is built from TRBV4-2 and TRBJ1-2, with D unclear. Sequences were obtained from peripheral blood. The TCR sequence derives from a woman aged 60 to 75 with COVID-19, enrolled during active disease. CDR3 loop: CASSQDRNSNYGYTF. The CDR3 nucleotides read TGTGCCAGCAGCCAAGATAGGAACAGTAACTATGGCTACACCTTC.